This T cell receptor beta chain was identified during a study of blood T cell repertoires in COVID-19. Losses at the gene ends were 2 bases for V and 0 bases for J; bases not matched to a gene: 7. Germline CDR1 reads SQVTM; CDR2 reads ANQGSEA. The CDR3 is 15 residues long. The assay was immunoSEQ multiplex PCR, and TCRdb's table has in-frame clones only and misses some. The data show roughly 150,000 clones, 75% to 90% seen once. This clonotype originated in a man aged 70-80 years who had been exposed to COVID-19. The V gene is TRBV29-1, the J gene TRBJ2-7, with 7 bases identical to TRBD1. The sequenced sample consisted of PBMCs or T cells enriched from blood (not recorded which). CDR3 protein: CSVEIPGGISYEQYF. As DNA, the CDR3 is TGCAGCGTTGAAATCCCAGGGGGAATCTCCTACGAGCAGTACTTC.